This T cell receptor (beta chain) appears in the sequencing data of a study of blood T cells in healthy people across ages (dated by TCRdb to the mid-2010s). Background on the whole study: In model experiments, roughly one uniquely barcoded TCR beta cDNA molecule per two T cells was captured by template switching. Donors were grouped into four age groups: young (average approximately 16 years), middle-aged (less than 40), aged (approximately 67) and long-lived (around 80). To track age-related changes in TCR beta repertoire diversity, the study relied on deep sequencing normalized with unique cDNA molecular identifiers. For two donors (one aged 18 to 30 and one aged 80 or older), the study analyzed two additional independent replicas of 1 million unique cDNA reads from the same blood draw. To avoid experimental bias, donors of different ages were distributed randomly across sequencing lanes. Summary of the overall study and its limitations: As age increased, observed TCR beta diversity per million T cells dropped in a roughly linear way, and a significant reduction was already evident by age 40. The long-lived group showed more naive CD4+ T cells, fewer expanded clones and increased TCR diversity than the aged group, suggesting age selection. The CMV infection status of donors was not known, potentially confounding age-related changes in expanded clonotypes. Estimates of total diversity based on one million sequenced T cells were regarded as lower bounds and as underestimates. Observed TCR beta diversity correlated strongly with the percentage of naive T cells measured by flow cytometry. Bulk unsorted PBMC profiling prevented conclusive comparison of naive and antigen-experienced compartments.

Receptor amplification or capture employed 5' RACE. The second PCR ran for about 6 to 11 cycles and used a J-beta primer mix along with a sample-barcoded 5' primer. A unique molecular identifier was introduced onto each TCR beta cDNA molecule by a template-switch 5' adaptor carrying 12 random nucleotides. Each sample yielded at least 2.5 million CDR3-containing paired-end reads. First-strand cDNA was synthesized from all RNA with the Mint cDNA synthesis kit, primed by a TRBC-specific oligonucleotide. Following uracil-DNA glycosylase treatment, a first 18-cycle PCR with universal primers M1SS and BC2_uni_R was performed on all cDNA. The published analysis was carried out like this. For normalization, 1 million high-quality reads were randomly selected from each sample, with every read carrying a distinct molecular identifier. Instead of being binned into consensus sequences, reads with shared molecular identifiers were discarded. MiTCR, set to a Q25 quality threshold and the strictest error-elimination algorithm, was used for CDR3 identification, clonotype clustering and error correction. A nonparametric unseen species model with Euler transformation was used to estimate lower-bound total TCR beta diversity. TCRdb trimmed the raw reads at Q25, called clones with MiXCR and kept productive beta chains. Every CDR3 protein is listed once, alongside the most common genes and DNA of its rows. TCRdb's processing, not the authors' own work, is the source of the V and J calls. In this sample the table shows 1,800,000 or so distinct CDR3 sequences, more than 35% of which occur a single time. Together, the top ten hold 23% of the sample.

The donors were roughly 39 Caucasian individuals from Russia, aged 6 to 90 years, who were systemically healthy. Each donor gave about 9.7 milliliters of peripheral blood, drawn into EDTA-treated Vacutainer tubes. Ficoll-Paque density-gradient centrifugation was used to isolate PBMCs, with at least 7 million per sample. Trizol reagent was used to extract total RNA from PBMCs, with at least 5.5 micrograms per sample. The percentages of naive CD45RAhigh/CD27high T cells were determined by flow cytometry on a PBMC aliquot from every donor. The trim is 1 base for V and 4 bases for J, with a gap of 13 bases between the germline ends. As encoded in the germline V gene (reference sequence), CDR1 is SEHNR while CDR2 is FQNEAQ. The CDR3 goes from the cysteine to the phenylalanine over 15 residues. Just CDR3 DNA is preserved here, 45 bases in frame from base 1. In regard to this clonotype: The clone's antigen remains unknown. No base quality values were provided; no much bigger clone lies one nucleotide off.

This receptor was obtained from a human donor in good health. Recombination linked TRBV7-9 to TRBJ1-1; D gene: possibly TRBD1, on 5 matching bases. Sequencing used blood. Here the CDR3 is given as CASSLGRGLSTEAFF. The sequenced DNA: TGTGCCAGCAGCTTAGGGCGGGGACTAAGCACTGAAGCTTTCTTT.